Shown below are 6 T cell receptor beta chains from a single sample sequenced in a study of shared clonotypes between healthy human individuals. Using immunoSEQ multiplex PCR, the repertoire was profiled, and TCRdb retains in-frame clones only, with some absent. This sample has 2 million to 2.5 million clones, with 90% to 96% found just once. Sequenced: naive CD4+ T cells sorted from blood. Subset defined: CD45RA+ positively selected. The receptors shown here come from a man aged 18 to 30 in good health.

This chain links TRBV19 with TRBJ1-5, with unresolved D. CDR1 is LNHDA, CDR2 SQIVND, per germline (reference sequence). The CDR3 totals 15 residues. Trimming removed 1 base from V and 4 bases from J, with 11 bases in between. The CDR3 DNA is TGTGCCAGTAGTATAGTGGCAGGACCAAATCAGCCCCAGCATTTT. Amino acid sequence: CASSIVAGPNQPQHF. Variable domain in full (rest from reference TRBV19 and TRBJ1-5): DGGITQSPKYLFRKEGQNVTLSCEQNLNHDAMYWYRQDPGQGLRLIYYSQIVNDFQKGDIAEGYSVSREKKESFPLTVTSAQKNPTAFYLCASSIVAGPNQPQHFGDGTRLSIL.

This chain connects TRBV21-1 to TRBJ2-7; the D call TRBD2 from the table was never checked on the DNA. TRBV21-1 is given as a pseudogene. This CDR3 is built from 24 residues. The CDR3 spells CAGWFGTDGLAGAGLLNFSYEQYF. Here the CDR3 DNA reads TGTGCCGGGTGGTTCGGGACGGACGGACTAGCGGGAGCAGGCCTCCTTAACTTTTCCTACGAGCAGTACTTC.

The J gene is TRBJ1-5, the V gene TRBV2, with 10 bases that match TRBD1. This CDR3 is 17 amino acids long. The germline CDR1 and CDR2 sequences are SNHLY and FYNNEI. After removal of 4 bases from V and 0 bases from J, the junction contained 6 bases not matched to a gene. The CDR3 bases are TGTGCCAGCAGTGGGACAGGGGGGAGGTATAGCAATCAGCCCCAGCATTTT. It codes for CASSGTGGRYSNQPQHF.

V gene TRBV14 combines with J gene TRBJ2-4, with D possibly being TRBD1 (6 bases). The V end lost 1 base, the J end lost 2 bases, and 9 bases lay between the germline ends. The V gene's germline CDR1 is SGHDN and CDR2 FVKESK. CDR3 size: 15 residues. CDR3 coding DNA: TGTGCCAGCAGCCAAGGGACAGCCACCAAAAACATTCAGTACTTC. This encodes CASSQGTATKNIQYF. The full variable domain, its missing parts supplied by reference TRBV14 and TRBJ2-4, is EAGVTQFPSHSVIEKGQTVTLRCDPISGHDNLYWYRRVMGKEIKFLLHFVKESKQDESGMPNNRFLAERTGGTYSTLKVQPAELEDSGVYFCASSQGTATKNIQYFGAGTRLSVL.

Note on this clone: Different DNA sequences within this sample yield the same CDR3. The chain has TRBV5-1 and TRBJ1-1; D remains ambiguous. Trimming left V 3 bases short and J 0 bases short, with 6 bases between. This CDR3 is 13 amino acids long. Germline loops: CDR1 SGHRS, CDR2 YFSETQ. Here the CDR3 reads CASSSELNTEAFF. CDR3 DNA: TGCGCCAGCAGCTCGGAGTTGAACACTGAAGCTTTCTTT.

Details on this clone: The sample contains more than one DNA sequence encoding this CDR3. The chain carries TRBV28 and TRBJ2-7; perhaps TRBD1 as D (5 bases). CDR1 and CDR2 from the germline V gene are MDHEN and SYDVKM. This CDR3 region has 13 residues. V lost 3 bases and J 4 bases, leaving 10 bases between the germline ends. CDR3 bases: TGTGCCAGCAGTTTCCCCCCAGGGTACGAGCAGTACTTC. Its translation: CASSFPPGYEQYF.